The 23 T cell receptor beta chains listed next were all sequenced from one sample in a study of spatial heterogeneity in lung cancer. Sample time point: blood at routine non-recurrence follow-up after resection. Without sorting, whole RNA was sequenced from tumor, nontumor lung or frozen PBMC. TCRdb reprocessed the 5' RACE reads via MiXCR and lists one record per CDR3 protein. The data hold about 120,000 distinct CDR3 sequences, with 9% to 15% observed a single time. The sample here was PBMCs, taken at follow-up. The receptors derive from a male donor with early-stage non-small cell lung cancer.

V and J are TRBV6-5 and TRBJ1-2; D ambiguous. The V end was cut by 10 bases, the J end by 4 bases, with 10 bases between. The CDR3 sequence is 11 residues long. The germline CDR1 and CDR2 sequences are MNHEY and SVGAGI. The CDR3 reads CATLGAYGYTF. CDR3 nucleotides: TGTGCCACCCTTGGCGCCTATGGCTACACCTTC.

This clonotype was seen at least ten times. This rearrangement joins TRBV7-2 to TRBJ2-2; a possible D gene is TRBD1 (5 bases). Germline V gives CDR1 SGHTA, CDR2 FQGNSA. This CDR3 is 14 amino acids long. With 6 bases removed from V and 8 bases from J, the gap between germline ends came to 16 bases. DNA for the CDR3: TGTGCCAGCAGTTCAGGGCCTCTATCTGGGGAGCTGTTTTTT. This gives the protein CASSSGPLSGELFF.

This clonotype was seen ten or more times. This chain joins TRBV29-1 and TRBJ2-3; D gene uncertain. This CDR3 is built from 9 residues. With 0 bases removed from V and 8 bases from J, the gap between germline ends came to 0 bases. Germline loops: CDR1 SQVTM, CDR2 ANQGSEA. DNA of the CDR3: TGCAGCGTTGAAGATACGCAGTATTTT. It is translated as CSVEDTQYF.

The gene calls are TRBV7-2 and TRBJ2-7; 9 bases map to TRBD2. The CDR3 sequence is 15 residues long. V shed 5 bases, J shed 6 bases, and the junction held 11 bases outside the gene matches. CDR1 SGHTA and CDR2 FQGNSA come from the germline V gene. The CDR3 protein is CASSPPGTSCREQYF. DNA for the CDR3: TGTGCCAGCAGCCCCCCCGGGACTAGCTGCCGCGAGCAGTACTTC.

This chain links TRBV2 with TRBJ2-5; possibly TRBD1 or TRBD2 for D (6 bases each). The V gene lost 2 bases and the J gene lost 4 bases, with 14 bases spanning the gap. The germline gives CDR1 SNHLY, CDR2 FYNNEI. The CDR3 totals 15 residues. The CDR3 spells CASSEFRGGRETQYF. The CDR3 DNA reads TGTGCCAGCAGTGAATTCAGGGGAGGTCGAGAGACCCAGTACTTC.

The J gene is TRBJ2-5, the V gene TRBV29-1; D unclear. In germline, CDR1 is SQVTM, CDR2 ANQGSEA. The CDR3 consists of 13 residues. V dropped 5 bases and J dropped 5 bases, with 15 bases sitting between them. The CDR3: CSVSPLTHETQYF. Here the CDR3 DNA reads TGCAGCGTTAGTCCACTTACTCATGAGACCCAGTACTTC.

This clonotype has a handful of counts. The chain has TRBV5-1 and TRBJ2-3, with D possibly being TRBD1 or TRBD2 (5 bases each). Trimming removed 4 bases from V and 1 base from J, with 7 bases in between. The CDR3 runs 13 residues. CDR1 is SGHRS, CDR2 YFSETQ, per germline. The CDR3 DNA sequence: TGCGCCAGCAGCAGGGACGGCACAGATACGCAGTATTTT. Its protein is CASSRDGTDTQYF.

This clonotype was observed at least ten times. The gene calls are TRBV2 and TRBJ2-7, with TRBD1 matching over 10 bases. Germline lookup yields CDR1 SNHLY and CDR2 FYNNEI. Trimming cost V 3 bases and J 3 bases; bases outside gene matches: 8. The CDR3 contains 16 residues. The CDR3 bases are TGTGCCAGCAGTGAGTTCCTAGGGGACAGGGGCTACGAGCAGTACTTC. Translation gives CASSEFLGDRGYEQYF.

The chain uses TRBV28 and TRBJ2-3; D is unclear. Germline CDR1 reads MDHEN; CDR2 reads SYDVKM. The V and J ends lost 3 bases and 0 bases respectively, with 13 bases between them. The CDR3 is 16 amino acids. Here the CDR3 DNA reads TGTGCCAGCAGTTTGCCTAAGGGTAGTAGCACAGATACGCAGTATTTT. Amino acids: CASSLPKGSSTDTQYF. Looking up the rest from reference TRBV28 and TRBJ2-3 gives the full variable domain: DVKVTQSSRYLVKRTGEKVFLECVQDMDHENMFWYRQDPGLGLRLIYFSYDVKMKEKGDIPEGYSVSREKKERFSLILESASTNQTSMYLCASSLPKGSSTDTQYFGPGTRLTVL.

This clonotype was counted many times. V gene TRBV7-9 combines with J gene TRBJ1-1; D possibly corresponds to TRBD1 (5 bases). Per the germline V gene, CDR1 is SEHNR and CDR2 is FQNEAQ (reference sequence). Between the trimmed V and J ends, which lost 5 bases and 2 bases, there was a span of 9 bases. The CDR3 has 13 residues. CDR3 DNA sequence: TGTGCCAGCAGCCTGGACACTAACACTGAAGCTTTCTTT. Amino acid sequence: CASSLDTNTEAFF.

The CDR3 bases are TGCGCCAGCAGCGCCGCTAGCGGGCAAGAGACCCAGTACTTC. The encoded protein is CASSAASGQETQYF. The V and J genes are TRBV5-1 and TRBJ2-5, with 8 bases that match TRBD2. V trimming: 4 bases; J trimming: 2 bases; junction bases outside the gene matches: 4. From germline, CDR1 is SGHRS and CDR2 YFSETQ. This CDR3 is built from 14 residues.

This clonotype is categorized as medium-sized. The chain uses TRBV10-3 and TRBJ2-1; maybe TRBD1 (5 bases). Germline assignment: CDR1 ENHRY and CDR2 SYGVKD. Deletions cut 4 bases from V and 4 bases from J, with 8 bases between. The CDR3 totals 13 residues. CDR3 coding DNA: TGTGCCATCAGTGGGGGCGGATACAATGAGCAGTTCTTC. This gives the protein CAISGGGYNEQFF.

This clonotype was seen at least ten times. The chain uses TRBV29-1 and TRBJ1-5; a possible D gene is TRBD1 (6 bases). Germline V lookup: CDR1 SQVTM, CDR2 ANQGSEA. V was clipped by 3 bases and J by 4 bases, with 10 bases between them. The CDR3 is 13 amino acids. The CDR3 spells CSVDQGHNQPQHF. CDR3 DNA sequence: TGCAGCGTTGATCAGGGGCATAATCAGCCCCAGCATTTT.

This clonotype came up a few times. The rearrangement uses TRBV14 and TRBJ2-7; 10 bases map to TRBD1. The CDR3 is 16 residues long. V shed 1 base, J shed 3 bases, and the junction held 6 bases outside the gene matches. CDR1 and CDR2 (germline): SGHDN, FVKESK. CDR3 region: CASSQGTGGFLYEQYF. The CDR3 region has the DNA TGTGCCAGCAGCCAAGGGACAGGGGGGTTCCTCTACGAGCAGTACTTC.

This clonotype was observed a few times. This chain links TRBV20-1 with TRBJ2-7; 7 bases line up with TRBD1. Looked up from germline, CDR1 is DFQATT and CDR2 is SNEGSKA (reference sequence). CDR3 size: 14 residues. The J segment lost 7 bases and the V segment lost 2 bases, leaving 11 bases of the junction unmatched. The CDR3 region has the DNA TGCAGTGCTAGACAACAGGGGCCCTTCGCTGAGCAGTACTTC. Amino acid sequence: CSARQQGPFAEQYF.

The chain uses TRBV9 and TRBJ2-2; maybe TRBD1 (6 bases). V lost 4 bases, J lost 8 bases, and 12 bases lay in between. This CDR3 is built from 13 residues. Germline V gene sequence: CDR1 SGDLS, CDR2 YYNGEE. CDR3 sequence: CASSLTGYGELFF. The CDR3 DNA reads TGTGCCAGCAGCCTTACAGGGTATGGGGAGCTGTTTTTT.

The CDR3 loop reads CASSGVGDRAYEQYF. The CDR3 nucleotides are TGTGCCAGCAGCGGAGTGGGGGACAGGGCCTACGAGCAGTACTTC. The V and J genes are TRBV11-2 and TRBJ2-7, with TRBD1 matching 9 bases. The germline V gene encodes CDR1 SGHAT and CDR2 FQNNGV. The V gene end was trimmed by 5 bases and the J gene end by 2 bases; junction bases not matched to a gene: 7. This CDR3 is 15 amino acids long.

The J gene is TRBJ1-4, the V gene TRBV5-1, with 11 positions matching TRBD1. This CDR3 has 17 residues. Germline values: CDR1 SGHRS, CDR2 YFSETQ. V lost 1 base and J lost 1; bases outside the gene matches: 3. CDR3 sequence: CASSLLGQGVTNEKLFF. Written as DNA, the CDR3 is TGCGCCAGCAGCTTGCTGGGACAGGGGGTAACTAATGAAAAACTGTTTTTT.

This clonotype was detected many times. This rearrangement joins TRBV9 to TRBJ2-5; D is tentatively TRBD1 or TRBD2 (5 bases each). The V gene lost 3 bases and the J gene lost 2 bases, with 11 bases spanning the gap. The CDR3 totals 14 residues. Germline V CDR1 and CDR2: SGDLS, YYNGEE. The CDR3 DNA reads as TGTGCCAGCAGCGGTGGGACCCTACAAGAGACCCAGTACTTC. It specifies CASSGGTLQETQYF.

This clonotype was counted ten times or more. V usage is TRBV11-2 and J usage is TRBJ1-5; D is perhaps TRBD1 (5 bases). Trimming took 3 bases from V and 2 from J, leaving 14 bases between them. CDR1 and CDR2 (germline): SGHAT, FQNNGV. The CDR3 is 16 amino acids. The CDR3 DNA is TGTGCCAGCAGCTTCGAGGCGAGGGGTGGCAATCAGCCCCAGCATTTT. It translates to CASSFEARGGNQPQHF.

There are many counts of this clonotype. V is TRBV5-8 and J is TRBJ1-2; 8 positions match TRBD1. V dropped 4 bases and J dropped 4; count of bases not matched to a gene: 3. Germline V CDR1 and CDR2: SGHTS, YDEGEE. CDR3 length: 13 residues. The CDR3 sequence: CASSRTGPYGYTF. CDR3 coding DNA: TGTGCCAGCAGCCGGACAGGGCCCTATGGCTACACCTTC. The full variable domain, its missing parts supplied by reference TRBV5-8 and TRBJ1-2, is EAGVTQSPTHLIKTRGQQATLRCSPISGHTSVYWYQQALGLGLQFLLWYDEGEERNRGNFPPRFSGRQFPNYSSELNVNALELEDSALYLCASSRTGPYGYTFGSGTRLTVV.

The chain has TRBV10-3 and TRBJ1-1; maybe TRBD1 (5 bases). Trimming took off 6 bases at V and 3 bases at J, with 8 bases between the two ends. The CDR3 is 12 amino acids. CDR1 and CDR2 (germline): ENHRY, SYGVKD. CDR3 sequence reads: CAIRQEYTEAFF. CDR3 bases: TGTGCCATCAGACAGGAATACACTGAAGCTTTCTTT.

On this clonotype itself: The junction departs from germline at one end; a sequencing error may be responsible. The chain couples TRBV4-2 to TRBJ1-2; D is undetermined. In germline, CDR1 is LGHNA, CDR2 YNFKEQ. The CDR3 is 14 residues long. DNA of the CDR3: TGTGCCAGCAGCCAACTAACAGAGGTCTATAGCTACACCTTC. Protein: CASSQLTEVYSYTF.